These 22 T cell receptor beta chains were all obtained from the same sample, sequenced in a study of Graves' ophthalmopathy and Graves' hyperthyroidism. Amplification targeted the TCR beta CDR3 regions, with RNA transcripts as the source material. The first round was an RT-PCR with HTBI primers, and the second round was a multiplex PCR. TCRdb re-analysed the multiplex PCR reads in MiXCR, keeping a single row per CDR3 protein. The sample holds some 1.1 million distinct CDR3 sequences, roughly 35% seen once. Sample: peripheral blood or thyroid tissue (not recorded which). The receptors stem from an adult man with Graves' hyperthyroidism.

The sample holds many counts of this clonotype. The CDR3 sequence is CSVDEQGSAGYTF. DNA of the CDR3: TGCAGCGTTGATGAACAGGGTTCCGCTGGCTACACCTTC. This chain uses TRBV29-1 with TRBJ1-2; tentative D call: TRBD1 (6 bases). Germline loops: CDR1 SQVTM, CDR2 ANQGSEA. V shed 3 bases and J shed 7 bases, with 15 bases lying between them. CDR3 length: 13 amino acids.

The genes are TRBV7-9 and TRBJ2-7; D possibly uses TRBD1 or TRBD2 (5 bases each). V lost 5 bases and J lost 3, with 17 bases in between. This CDR3 has 15 residues. CDR1 and CDR2 from the germline V gene are SEHNR and FQNEAQ (reference sequence). The CDR3 region has the DNA TGTGCCAGCAGCCAAGCCCAGGGAGTCATCTACGAGCAGTACTTC. This translates into CASSQAQGVIYEQYF.

This clonotype occurred a few times. Relative to the germline gene, one junction end is altered; a read error may explain this. V usage is TRBV10-3 and J usage is TRBJ2-7; 10 bases line up with TRBD2. This CDR3 contains 15 residues. The germline V gene encodes CDR1 ENHRY and CDR2 SYGVKD. CDR3 nucleotides: TGTGCCAGCAGTTATACTAGCGGGACTCCCTACGAGCAGTACTTC. It encodes CASSYTSGTPYEQYF.

Ten or more counts support this clonotype. V usage is TRBV7-9 and J usage is TRBJ2-5; D perhaps matches TRBD2 (5 bases). Per germline, CDR1 SEHNR and CDR2 FQNEAQ (reference sequence). V was clipped by 5 bases and J by 5 bases, with 18 bases between them. This CDR3 is built from 15 residues. The CDR3 DNA reads as TGTGCCAGCAGCCGGCGGACTGTGGTCATGGAGACCCAGTACTTC. Residues: CASSRRTVVMETQYF.

The chain links TRBV7-2 to TRBJ2-7, with D possibly matching TRBD1 (6 bases). V was clipped by 2 bases and J by 3 bases, with 14 bases between them. This CDR3 spans 15 amino acids. CDR1 and CDR2 (germline): SGHTA, FQGNSA. CDR3 nucleotide sequence: TGTGCCAGCAGCTTAAGCGTTTCAGGGGTCTACGAGCAGTACTTC. This gives the protein CASSLSVSGVYEQYF.

The gene calls are TRBV29-1 and TRBJ2-2; D not resolved. Germline CDR1 SQVTM, CDR2 ANQGSEA. Trimming took 3 bases from V and 6 from J, leaving 8 bases between them. The CDR3 totals 12 residues. DNA for the CDR3: TGCAGCGTTGATAGTGGGGCCGGGGAGCTGTTTTTT. It yields the protein CSVDSGAGELFF.

The chain has TRBV7-9 and TRBJ2-3; D is undetermined. CDR3 size: 12 residues. Trimming removed 6 bases at V and 0 bases at J, with 4 bases between. Germline V lookup: CDR1 SEHNR, CDR2 FQNEAQ (reference sequence). The chain's CDR3 is CASSKSTDTQYF. In nucleotides, the CDR3 is TGTGCCAGCAGTAAGAGCACAGATACGCAGTATTTT.

This clonotype appeared many times. This chain links TRBV12-3 or TRBV12-4 with TRBJ2-7, with D possibly being TRBD1 (6 bases). Between the trimmed V and J ends, which lost 5 bases and 3 bases, there was a span of 11 bases. The CDR3 runs 13 residues. CDR3 sequence: CASSAQGNYEQYF. In DNA, the CDR3 is TGTGCCAGCAGTGCTCAGGGGAACTACGAGCAGTACTTC.

The rearrangement links TRBV2 to TRBJ2-1; tentatively, D is TRBD2 (5 bases). With 6 bases removed from V and 9 bases from J, the gap between germline ends came to 6 bases. This CDR3 region has 10 residues. Germline CDR1 SNHLY, CDR2 FYNNEI. The CDR3 loop is CASRAGEQFF. CDR3 nucleotide sequence: TGTGCCAGCAGGGCGGGTGAGCAGTTCTTC.

This clonotype came up a few times. This sequence joins TRBV20-1 and TRBJ2-7; D uncertain. Per germline, CDR1 DFQATT and CDR2 SNEGSKA (reference sequence). This CDR3 is built from 15 residues. The V end was cut by 0 bases, the J end by 2 bases, with 14 bases between. As DNA, the CDR3 is TGCAGTGCTAGAGATACCCGTTTTGGGGCCTACGAGCAGTACTTC. It encodes CSARDTRFGAYEQYF.

This chain joins TRBV10-3 and TRBJ1-1, with TRBD1 matching 7 bases. Germline trimming cut 4 bases from V and 3 bases from J; bases unmatched to any gene: 8. The germline CDR1 and CDR2 sequences are ENHRY and SYGVKD. The CDR3 consists of 15 residues. The CDR3 region has the DNA TGTGCCATCAGTGGGGACAGAGACAGGGACACTGAAGCTTTCTTT. Its translation is CAISGDRDRDTEAFF.

Ten or more counts support this clonotype. The chain recombines TRBV7-8 with TRBJ2-5; unclear D gene. CDR3 length equals 14 residues. Trimming pared 6 bases from V and 5 bases from J, leaving 16 bases between. The V gene's germline CDR1 is SGHVS and CDR2 FQNEAQ. CDR3 sequence: CASSQVRRWETQYF. The DNA of the CDR3 is TGTGCCAGCAGTCAGGTCCGACGGTGGGAGACCCAGTACTTC.

This clonotype was seen only a few times. V gene TRBV6-5 combines with J gene TRBJ1-1, with a tentative D call TRBD1 (5 bases). This CDR3 spans 15 amino acids. V was pared by 4 bases and J by 1 base, with 13 bases between. Germline V gene sequence: CDR1 MNHEY, CDR2 SVGAGI. The CDR3 here is CASSFTGVGNTEAFF. The CDR3 DNA reads TGTGCCAGCAGTTTTACGGGGGTGGGGAACACTGAAGCTTTCTTT.

The chain has TRBV12-3 or TRBV12-4 and TRBJ2-5; D perhaps matches TRBD1 (6 bases). Deletions cut 5 bases from V and 4 bases from J, with 17 bases between. The CDR3 runs to 15 residues. In DNA, the CDR3 is TGTGCCAGCAGTCCTACCGGGACACCCCGAGAGACCCAGTACTTC. It encodes CASSPTGTPRETQYF.

This clonotype showed up many times. The rearrangement joins TRBV19 to TRBJ1-2; no firm D call. This CDR3 has 12 residues. Germline-derived CDR1 and CDR2 are LNHDA and SQIVND (reference sequence). The V end was cut by 6 bases, the J end by 2 bases, with 7 bases between. The CDR3 DNA reads TGTGCCAGTAGACGGACGAACTATGGCTACACCTTC. Translated: CASRRTNYGYTF. Full variable domain (outside the CDR3, taken from reference TRBV19 and TRBJ1-2): DGGITQSPKYLFRKEGQNVTLSCEQNLNHDAMYWYRQDPGQGLRLIYYSQIVNDFQKGDIAEGYSVSREKKESFPLTVTSAQKNPTAFYLCASRRTNYGYTFGSGTRLTVV.

V is TRBV4-3 and J is TRBJ2-7, with 10 bases aligning to TRBD2. Per germline, CDR1 LGHNA and CDR2 YSLEER. The CDR3 covers 15 residues. Trimming at V came to 4 bases and at J to 4 bases, leaving 7 bases not matched to a gene. CDR3 in DNA: TGCGCCAGCAGCCTTCAGACTAGCGGGTTTTACGAGCAGTACTTC. Its protein product is CASSLQTSGFYEQYF.

This clonotype was found many times. V gene TRBV7-9 combines with J gene TRBJ1-4; 10 bases map to TRBD1. V shed 5 bases and J 6 bases; nucleotides not matched to a gene: 12. The CDR3 is 17 amino acids. Per germline, CDR1 SEHNR and CDR2 FQNEAQ (reference sequence). The CDR3 DNA is TGTGCCAGCAGCGCGGGACAGGGGTGGAATGACGATGAAAAACTGTTTTTT. It is translated as CASSAGQGWNDDEKLFF.

This clonotype was observed a handful of times. This rearrangement joins TRBV20-1 to TRBJ1-2, with D hard to call. There are 13 residues in the CDR3. Looked up from germline, CDR1 is DFQATT and CDR2 is SNEGSKA (reference sequence). The DNA for the CDR3 is TGCAATGCCACCGGACGGCTTTCCTATGGCTACACCTTC. It codes for CNATGRLSYGYTF.

The chain uses TRBV3-1 and TRBJ1-2; D gene unclear. The CDR3 spans 14 residues. Germline CDR1 LGHDT, CDR2 YNNKEL (reference sequence). The V end lost 1 base, the J end lost 5 bases, and 11 bases lay between the germline ends. This chain's CDR3 is CASSQAGSEYGYTF. In DNA form, the CDR3 reads TGTGCCAGCAGCCAAGCGGGCAGCGAATATGGCTACACCTTC.

The sample holds many counts of this clonotype. The chain couples TRBV5-1 to TRBJ2-7, with 7 bases fitting TRBD1. Germline values: CDR1 SGHRS, CDR2 YFSETQ. This CDR3 is built from 13 residues. V lost 4 bases and J lost 2; bases outside the gene matches: 3. In DNA form, the CDR3 reads TGCGCCAGCAGCGGCCAGGGGGCCTACGAGCAGTACTTC. Its protein is CASSGQGAYEQYF. The variable domain in full, completed from reference TRBV5-1 and TRBJ2-7, reads KAGVTQTPRYLIKTRGQQVTLSCSPISGHRSVSWYQQTPGQGLQFLFEYFSETQRNKGNFPGRFSGRQFSNSRSEMNVSTLELGDSALYLCASSGQGAYEQYFGPGTRLTVT.

There are a few counts of this clonotype. The V gene is TRBV30, the J gene TRBJ1-5, with D uncertain. The CDR3 contains 14 residues. CDR1 is GTSNPN and CDR2 is SVGIG in the germline V gene (reference sequence). Trimming stripped 1 base from V and 1 base from J, with 8 bases between. The CDR3 is CAWSGVVSNQPQHF. The CDR3 region has the DNA TGTGCCTGGAGTGGAGTGGTGAGCAATCAGCCCCAGCATTTT.

This clonotype was seen repeatedly, ten times or more. The chain recombines TRBV6-6 with TRBJ1-3, with a possible D match to TRBD1 (6 bases). Germline CDR1 is MNHNY and CDR2 is SVGAGI (reference sequence). Trimming removed 7 bases at V and 3 bases at J, with 13 bases between. The CDR3 sequence is 14 residues long. CDR3 loop: CASMGGTNGNTIYF. CDR3 bases: TGTGCCAGCATGGGGGGCACTAATGGAAACACCATATATTTT.